These 21 T cell receptor beta chains were sequenced from one sample in a study of T cells expressing NK-cell markers (dated by TCRdb to 2018 to 2020). Libraries came from 5' RACE. The instrument given in TCRdb is Illumina HiSeq 2000. After TCRdb reprocessed the reads, each CDR3 protein sequence was kept as one row, without DNA. This sample's table has entries for about 460,000 distinct CDR3 sequences. The top ten hold around 1.4% of the sample. Sequenced: blood T cells: a sorted CD56 or NKG2C T cell subset, CD4+ or CD8+ T cells, or bulk PBMC T cells (not recorded which). The receptor set was obtained from a woman aged 45 to 65 in good health. Donor details come from another sample of the same person, matched by shared clones.

V and J are TRBV7-9 and TRBJ2-5. This CDR3 region has 12 residues. Per germline, CDR1 SEHNR and CDR2 FQNEAQ (reference sequence). The CDR3 sequence is CASRKLGETQYF.

This chain joins TRBV5-1 and TRBJ2-7; TCRdb proposes TRBD2, but this gene call is untestable without DNA. In germline, CDR1 is SGHRS, CDR2 YFSETQ. The CDR3 has 14 amino acids. The CDR3 here is CASSDSGAPYEQYF.

The chain's CDR3 is CASSDRPGLAGLDEQFF. V is TRBV18 and J is TRBJ2-1; TCRdb selects TRBD2, and the lack of DNA leaves this call unchecked. Germline CDR1 KGHSH, CDR2 LQKENI. The CDR3 sequence is 17 residues long.

The chain couples TRBV20-1 to TRBJ2-7; TCRdb selects TRBD2, and the lack of DNA leaves this call unchecked. Per germline, CDR1 DFQATT and CDR2 SNEGSKA (reference sequence). This CDR3 has 13 amino acids. The CDR3: CSASAEDRYEQYF.

The CDR3 sequence: CASSLNPPDRVRSYNEQFF. The chain links TRBV7-3 to TRBJ2-1; no DNA is available, so the TRBD1 call from TCRdb remains unchecked. The CDR3 has 19 amino acids. Germline CDR1 is SGHTA and CDR2 is FQGTGA.

V is TRBV5-1 and J is TRBJ2-7; the TCRdb D gene call, TRBD1, has no DNA to confirm it. The germline gives CDR1 SGHRS, CDR2 YFSETQ. This CDR3 comprises 14 residues. This chain's CDR3 is CASSNRAGPYEQYF.

The chain recombines TRBV5-1 with TRBJ2-3; TCRdb selects TRBD2, and the lack of DNA leaves this call unchecked. Germline V lookup: CDR1 SGHRS, CDR2 YFSETQ. This CDR3 contains 15 residues. The CDR3 reads CASSSDLANTDTQYF.

The V and J genes are TRBV6-1 and TRBJ1-3. In germline, CDR1 is MNHNS, CDR2 SASEGT. The CDR3 length is 14 residues. Here the CDR3 reads CASRAQGSGNTIYF.

The gene calls are TRBV20-1 and TRBJ2-2; TCRdb selects TRBD1, and the lack of DNA leaves this call unchecked. There are 14 residues in the CDR3. From germline, CDR1 is DFQATT and CDR2 SNEGSKA (reference sequence). The CDR3 sequence is CSARKGGRTGELFF.

This sequence joins TRBV28 and TRBJ2-2. This CDR3 has 12 residues. Germline CDR1 is MDHEN and CDR2 is SYDVKM. The CDR3 loop is CASKETFGELFF.

The chain links TRBV6-1 to TRBJ2-5; TCRdb proposes TRBD2, but this gene call is untestable without DNA. This CDR3 is 19 amino acids long. The germline CDR1 and CDR2 sequences are MNHNS and SASEGT. The CDR3 sequence is CASRNTRTSGWGWEETQYF.

The chain recombines TRBV7-9 with TRBJ2-7. The CDR3 is 13 amino acids. The germline V gene encodes CDR1 SEHNR and CDR2 FQNEAQ (reference sequence). The CDR3 sequence is CATSSGERLEQYF.

The V call is TRBV10-3, the J call TRBJ2-5. Per germline, CDR1 ENHRY and CDR2 SYGVKD. The CDR3 is 15 residues long. The CDR3 is CAISVLAGVEETQYF.

The chain recombines TRBV5-1 with TRBJ1-2. Per the germline V gene, CDR1 is SGHRS and CDR2 is YFSETQ. There are 14 residues in the CDR3. Here the CDR3 reads CASSREVGDYGYTF.

This chain uses TRBV5-1 with TRBJ1-1. There are 16 residues in the CDR3. Germline lookup yields CDR1 SGHRS and CDR2 YFSETQ. CDR3 amino acids: CASSLAPLHPNTEAFF.

The J gene is TRBJ2-2, the V gene TRBV2; TCRdb picks TRBD2, but there is no DNA to check that call. This CDR3 comprises 19 residues. The germline CDR1 and CDR2 sequences are SNHLY and FYNNEI. The CDR3 sequence: CASSGRERDVWMDTGELFF.

The rearrangement uses TRBV2 and TRBJ2-2; with no DNA, the TCRdb D assignment of TRBD2 cannot be verified. Per germline, CDR1 SNHLY and CDR2 FYNNEI. This CDR3 region has 14 residues. The CDR3 loop is CASSEQRELGELFF.

This chain connects TRBV12-3 or TRBV12-4 to TRBJ1-6. The CDR3 runs 14 residues. CDR3 residues: CASKEAESTSPLHF.

The V and J genes are TRBV4-1 and TRBJ2-7; lacking DNA, the TRBD2 call made by TCRdb goes unchecked. The CDR3 extends over 17 amino acids. Germline values: CDR1 MGHRA, CDR2 YSYEKL. Here the CDR3 reads CASSSSPQTSGSYEQYF.

The chain uses TRBV11-2 and TRBJ2-1; TCRdb names TRBD2, which stays unverified in the absence of DNA. The CDR3 is 15 amino acids. Per the germline V gene, CDR1 is SGHAT and CDR2 is FQNNGV. CDR3 protein: CASRTSGRGYNEQFF.

The CDR3 loop reads CASSSSPRGWGNTEAFF. V is TRBV10-2 and J is TRBJ1-1. Germline-derived CDR1 and CDR2 are WSHSY and SAAADI. The length of the CDR3 is 17 residues.